This T cell receptor beta chain was captured by sequencing in a study of blood T cell repertoires in COVID-19. Study in general: COVID-19 samples collected from the United States, Italy and Spain covered acute and convalescent phases.

The germline V gene has CDR1 LGHDT and CDR2 YNNKEL (reference sequence). The CDR3 length is 13 residues. The germline V and J ends were trimmed by 5 bases and 0 bases, with 7 bases remaining between them. With regard to this clone: This may be a read error: a much more frequent sequence differs by one nucleotide.

The authors' processing: Reference gene primer amplification yielded estimated nucleated cell counts. Assay: immunoSEQ multiplex PCR; the TCRdb copy retains only in-frame clones and omits some. V and J calls and clone size are copied from that table; D and trimming were computed from the DNA. The repertoire holds 53,000 or so clones, around 79% seen once, with 35% to 55% in the top ten. Input material: peripheral blood. This chain links TRBV3-1 (or the pseudogene TRBV3-2) with TRBJ1-1; D remains ambiguous. The clonotype was recovered from a man between 65 and 80 years old with active or convalescent COVID-19. CDR3 bases: TGTGCCAGCAGCTCTCAGGTGAACACTGAAGCTTTCTTT. Translating gives CASSSQVNTEAFF.